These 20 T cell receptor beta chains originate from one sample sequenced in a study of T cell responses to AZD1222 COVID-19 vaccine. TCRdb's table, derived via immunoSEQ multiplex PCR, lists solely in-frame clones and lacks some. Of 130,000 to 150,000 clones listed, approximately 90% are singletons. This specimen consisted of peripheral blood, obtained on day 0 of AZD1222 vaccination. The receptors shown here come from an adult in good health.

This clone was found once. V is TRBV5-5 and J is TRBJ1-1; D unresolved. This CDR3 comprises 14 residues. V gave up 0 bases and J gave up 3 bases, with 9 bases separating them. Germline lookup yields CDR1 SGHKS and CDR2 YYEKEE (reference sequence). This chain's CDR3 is CASSLGAVHTEAFF. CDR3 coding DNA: TGTGCCAGCAGCTTGGGAGCGGTCCACACTGAAGCTTTCTTT.

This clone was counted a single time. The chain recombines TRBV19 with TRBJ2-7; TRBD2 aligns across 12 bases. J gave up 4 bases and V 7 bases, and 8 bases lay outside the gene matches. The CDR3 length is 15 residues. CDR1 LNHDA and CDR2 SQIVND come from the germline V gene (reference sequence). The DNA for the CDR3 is TGTGCCAGTACCCCAGGGACTAGCGGGCCTTACGAGCAGTACTTC. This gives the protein CASTPGTSGPYEQYF.

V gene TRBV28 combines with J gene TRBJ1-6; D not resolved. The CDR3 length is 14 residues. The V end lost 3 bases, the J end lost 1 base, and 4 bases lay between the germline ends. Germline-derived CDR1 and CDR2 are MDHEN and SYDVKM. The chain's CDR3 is CASSLWSYNSPLHF. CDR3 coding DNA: TGTGCCAGCAGTTTGTGGTCCTATAATTCACCCCTCCACTTT.

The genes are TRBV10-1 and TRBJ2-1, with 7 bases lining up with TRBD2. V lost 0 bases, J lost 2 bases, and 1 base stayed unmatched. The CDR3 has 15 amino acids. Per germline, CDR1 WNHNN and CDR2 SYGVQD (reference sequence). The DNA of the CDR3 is TGCGCCAGCAGTGAGTCTAGCGGGCCCTACAATGAGCAGTTCTTC. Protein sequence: CASSESSGPYNEQFF.

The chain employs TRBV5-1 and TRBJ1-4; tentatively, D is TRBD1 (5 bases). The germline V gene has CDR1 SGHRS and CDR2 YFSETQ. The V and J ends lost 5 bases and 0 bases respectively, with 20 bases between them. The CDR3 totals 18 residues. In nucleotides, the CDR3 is TGCGCCAGCAGTGACCGGACCGGGACCGCTACAACTAATGAAAAACTGTTTTTT. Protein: CASSDRTGTATTNEKLFF.

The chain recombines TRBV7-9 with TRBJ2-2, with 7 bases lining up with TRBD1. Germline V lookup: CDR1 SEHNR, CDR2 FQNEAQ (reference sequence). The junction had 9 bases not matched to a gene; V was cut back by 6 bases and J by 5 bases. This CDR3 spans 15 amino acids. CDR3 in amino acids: CASRDAGGFTGELFF. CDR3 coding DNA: TGTGCCAGCAGAGACGCAGGGGGTTTTACCGGGGAGCTGTTTTTT.

CDR3 DNA sequence: TGTGCCAGCAGTCCCCCTCTCCCCGGGCAGTACTTC. Amino acid sequence: CASSPPLPGQYF. The rearrangement joins TRBV12-3 or TRBV12-4 to TRBJ2-7; no clear D gene. The V end was cut by 5 bases, the J end by 9 bases, with 14 bases between. This CDR3 spans 12 amino acids.

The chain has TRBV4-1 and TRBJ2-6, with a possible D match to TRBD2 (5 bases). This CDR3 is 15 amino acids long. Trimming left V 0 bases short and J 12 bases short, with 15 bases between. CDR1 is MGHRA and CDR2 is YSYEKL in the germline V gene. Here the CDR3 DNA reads TGCGCCAGCAGCCAAGATGGGCGGGTTGTAAGCGTCCTGACTTTC. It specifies CASSQDGRVVSVLTF.

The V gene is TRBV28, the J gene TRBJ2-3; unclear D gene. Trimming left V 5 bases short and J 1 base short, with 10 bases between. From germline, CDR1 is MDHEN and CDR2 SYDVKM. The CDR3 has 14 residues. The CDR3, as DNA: TGTGCCAGCAGTCCCCCTGGGGGCACAGATACGCAGTATTTT. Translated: CASSPPGGTDTQYF. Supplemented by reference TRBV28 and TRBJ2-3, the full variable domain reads DVKVTQSSRYLVKRTGEKVFLECVQDMDHENMFWYRQDPGLGLRLIYFSYDVKMKEKGDIPEGYSVSREKKERFSLILESASTNQTSMYLCASSPPGGTDTQYFGPGTRLTVL.

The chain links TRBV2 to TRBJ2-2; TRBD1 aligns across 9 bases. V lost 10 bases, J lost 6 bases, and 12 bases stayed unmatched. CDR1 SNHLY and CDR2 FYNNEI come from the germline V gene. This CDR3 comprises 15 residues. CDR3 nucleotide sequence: TGTGCCACAACCCAACAGGGGGCGCGGGCCGGGGAGCTGTTTTTT. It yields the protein CATTQQGARAGELFF.

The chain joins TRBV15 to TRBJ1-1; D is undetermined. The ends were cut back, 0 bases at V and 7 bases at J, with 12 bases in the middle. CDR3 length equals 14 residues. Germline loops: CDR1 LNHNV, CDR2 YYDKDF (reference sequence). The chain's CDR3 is CATSRDRVRLEAFF. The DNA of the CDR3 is TGTGCCACCAGCAGAGATAGGGTCAGGCTTGAAGCTTTCTTT.

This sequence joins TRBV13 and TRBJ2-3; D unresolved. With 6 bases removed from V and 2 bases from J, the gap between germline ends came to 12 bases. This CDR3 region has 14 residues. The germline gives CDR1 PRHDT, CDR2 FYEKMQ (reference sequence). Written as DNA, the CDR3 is TGTGCCAGCAGGGAAAGGGTCCACACAGATACGCAGTATTTT. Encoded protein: CASRERVHTDTQYF.

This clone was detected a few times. CDR3 in amino acids: CASSQDVRDILNTEAFF. The CDR3 DNA sequence: TGTGCCAGCAGCCAAGATGTGAGAGACATCCTAAACACTGAAGCTTTCTTT. The chain is built from TRBV14 and TRBJ1-1; D gene unclear. Germline loops: CDR1 SGHDN, CDR2 FVKESK. This CDR3 region has 17 residues. V was trimmed by 0 bases and J by 2 bases, leaving 16 bases between them.

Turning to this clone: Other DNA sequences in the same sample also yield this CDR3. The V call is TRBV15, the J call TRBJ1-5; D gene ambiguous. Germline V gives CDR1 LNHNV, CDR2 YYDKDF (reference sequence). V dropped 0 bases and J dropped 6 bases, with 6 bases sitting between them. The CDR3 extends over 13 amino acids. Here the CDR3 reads CATSRDLGQPQHF. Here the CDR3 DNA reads TGTGCCACCAGCAGAGATCTCGGTCAGCCCCAGCATTTT.

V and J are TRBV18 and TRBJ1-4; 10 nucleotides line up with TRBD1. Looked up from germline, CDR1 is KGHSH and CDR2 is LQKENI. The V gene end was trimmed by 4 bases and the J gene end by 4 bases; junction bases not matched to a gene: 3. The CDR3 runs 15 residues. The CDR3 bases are TGTGCCAGCTCACGGACAGGGGGAAGTAATGAAAAACTGTTTTTT. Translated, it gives CASSRTGGSNEKLFF.

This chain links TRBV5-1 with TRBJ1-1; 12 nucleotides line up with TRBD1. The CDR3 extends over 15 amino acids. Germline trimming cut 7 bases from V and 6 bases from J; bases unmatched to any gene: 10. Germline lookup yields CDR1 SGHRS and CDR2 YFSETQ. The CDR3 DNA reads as TGCGCCAGCTGGGACAGGGGGCGGGGGTCGCCTGAAGCTTTCTTT. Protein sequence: CASWDRGRGSPEAFF.

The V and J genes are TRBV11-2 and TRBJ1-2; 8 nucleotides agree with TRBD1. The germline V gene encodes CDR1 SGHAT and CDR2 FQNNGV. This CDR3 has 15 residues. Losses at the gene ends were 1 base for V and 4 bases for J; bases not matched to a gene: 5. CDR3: CASSLGRGPIYGYTF. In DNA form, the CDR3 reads TGTGCCAGCAGCTTAGGCAGGGGGCCTATCTATGGCTACACCTTC.

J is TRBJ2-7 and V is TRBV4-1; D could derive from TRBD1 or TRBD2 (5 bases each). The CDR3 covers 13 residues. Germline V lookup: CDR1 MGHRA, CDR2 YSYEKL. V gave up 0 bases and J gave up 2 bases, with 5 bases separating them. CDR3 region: CASSQEGAYEQYF. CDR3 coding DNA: TGCGCCAGCAGCCAAGAGGGGGCCTACGAGCAGTACTTC.

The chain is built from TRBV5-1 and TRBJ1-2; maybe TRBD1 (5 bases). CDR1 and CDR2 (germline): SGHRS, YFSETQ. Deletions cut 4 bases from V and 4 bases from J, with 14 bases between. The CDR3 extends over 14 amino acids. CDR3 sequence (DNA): TGCGCCAGCAGCAGCGGGACGGGTGGCTATGGCTACACCTTC. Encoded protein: CASSSGTGGYGYTF.

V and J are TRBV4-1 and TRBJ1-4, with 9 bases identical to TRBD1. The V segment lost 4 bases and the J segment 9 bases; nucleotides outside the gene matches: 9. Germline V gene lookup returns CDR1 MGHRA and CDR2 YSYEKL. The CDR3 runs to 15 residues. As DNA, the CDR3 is TGCGCCAGCAGCCCCACAGGGGGCGCGCAGCAAAAACTGTTTTTT. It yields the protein CASSPTGGAQQKLFF.